What follows are 2 T cell receptor beta chains derived from one specimen sequenced in a study of cytomegalovirus exposure and HLA in healthy donors (dated 2017 in TCRdb). Libraries were built with the immunoSEQ multiplex PCR assay. For the multiplex PCR, a mixture combining 60 forward primers for TCR Vbeta segments and 13 reverse primers for TCR Jbeta segments was used. TCRdb retrieved this table from immuneACCESS and kept in-frame rearrangements only. Not all clones are present; in checked studies, unresolved V genes account for under half, and no reason is known for the remainder. Recorded for this sample are around 160,000 clones; under 85% of them occurred a single time. 6.7% of the sample lies in the top ten. Sample: PBMCs. The receptors here all came from a woman aged 40 to 50 in good health and CMV-seropositive.

This clone came up a few times. The chain recombines TRBV6-1 with TRBJ2-3; TRBD2 matches 10 bases. Trimming at V came to 6 bases and at J to 2 bases, leaving 5 bases not matched to a gene. The V gene's germline CDR1 is MNHNS and CDR2 SASEGT. The CDR3 extends over 15 amino acids. CDR3 in amino acids: CASRTLAGDTDTQYF. The CDR3 coding sequence is TGTGCCAGCAGGACGCTAGCGGGGGACACAGATACGCAGTATTTT.

V is TRBV10-1 and J is TRBJ2-3; 11 bases map to TRBD2. Looked up from germline, CDR1 is WNHNN and CDR2 is SYGVQD (reference sequence). J was trimmed by 4 bases and V by 4 bases; bases with no gene match: 7. The CDR3 is 16 amino acids. CDR3 nucleotides: TGCGCCAGCAGTGCAGGACTAGCGGGCATCGCAGATACGCAGTATTTT. Protein: CASSAGLAGIADTQYF.